This T cell receptor beta chain was captured in a study of T cell repertoires in ileal Crohn's disease (dated by TCRdb to the late 2010s). Regarding the complete study: The median duration of disease was 7.9 years, and at the time of surgery 35% to 45% of patients were active smokers. Surgery was performed for a complication in all patients, with stricturing disease in 61% and penetrating disease in approximately 39%. Roughly half of the patients were given postoperative therapy, with 15 to 20 on anti-TNF agents and about a dozen on thiopurines. The TCR repertoire was analysed in around 50 patients with Crohn's disease drawn from a prospective multicentre cohort. Running in parallel with the study was a multicentre cohort set up to find predictors of early endoscopic recurrence following ileocolonic resection. Endoscopic postoperative recurrence was defined as a Rutgeerts score above i0. A total of 170 or so mucosal samples from approximately 57 patients were sequenced, collected from several sites on the surgical specimen and at postoperative endoscopy.

The research as a whole found: Only a subgroup of patients, of unstated size, had mucosal CD4 and CD8 T cells sorted and sequenced. Higher high-frequency clone percentages at surgery were associated with endoscopic recurrence; all patients with clonality above 26.8% (18/57) had recurrence. A significantly higher proportion of clonal expansions was observed in active smokers at surgery than in non-smokers (approximately 28% vs 17%, p=0.02). Sorted CD8 T cells carried more high-frequency clones than CD4 T cells, suggesting mucosal expansions were mainly CD8.

About 500 nanograms of biopsy DNA per sample were submitted for commercial TCRB immunosequencing. Adaptive Biotechnology amplified CDR3 regions from genomic DNA with a two-step multiplex PCR that controlled for amplification bias. In the first PCR, primers covered every V and J gene segment, and in the second PCR, barcodes and Illumina adapters were added. CDR3 libraries were sequenced on an Illumina instrument. From the authors' description of their analysis: Vendor-provided pipelines were combined with custom analysis of raw data in R/Bioconductor under R version 3.3.0. Clonality, which ranges from 0 to 1, was calculated as the inverse of the normalised Shannon entropy across all productive clones. The repertoire share taken up by the top 100 clones defined high-frequency clones, and only clones that passed a 95% confidence test were kept. The Simpson index measured repertoire diversity, and the Morisita-Horn index measured overlap between samples. The table comes from immuneACCESS by way of TCRdb, which keeps in-frame sequences with V and J called. Part of the clones is missing from these tables; in studies checked, under half for an unresolved V gene and the rest for unknown reasons. That table furnishes V, J and clone size, whereas the DNA furnished D and trimming. Counted in this sample were tens of thousands of clones; about 81% of them appeared once. Around 5.6% of the sample rests with the top ten.

As encoded in the germline V gene, CDR1 is SGHVS while CDR2 is FNYEAQ. The V end gives up 5 bases and the J end 5 bases, leaving 3 bases in the junction not matched to a gene. The CDR3 contains 13 residues, cysteine and phenylalanine counted. The retained sequence is limited to the CDR3, 39 bases, with the frame set at the first base. Adults with ileal or ileocolonic Crohn's disease for whom ileocolonic resection was indicated were considered eligible. Whole ileal mucosal biopsies were stored frozen at -80°C before DNA extraction. Genomic DNA was isolated from frozen whole biopsies using a TRizol-based method, and the DNA was quantified with a NanoDrop 2000 spectrophotometer. Remarks on this clone: Its antigen target is currently unknown. Base qualities are not recorded, but no much larger clone differs from it by a single base.

The chain couples TRBV7-6 to TRBJ2-7; 10 of the junction bases match TRBD1. The material sequenced was ileal tissue. The sequence came from an adult with Crohn's disease. At the DNA level, the sequence is TGTGCCAGCAGCCGGGACAGGGGTCACGAGCAGTACTTC. It is translated as CASSRDRGHEQYF.